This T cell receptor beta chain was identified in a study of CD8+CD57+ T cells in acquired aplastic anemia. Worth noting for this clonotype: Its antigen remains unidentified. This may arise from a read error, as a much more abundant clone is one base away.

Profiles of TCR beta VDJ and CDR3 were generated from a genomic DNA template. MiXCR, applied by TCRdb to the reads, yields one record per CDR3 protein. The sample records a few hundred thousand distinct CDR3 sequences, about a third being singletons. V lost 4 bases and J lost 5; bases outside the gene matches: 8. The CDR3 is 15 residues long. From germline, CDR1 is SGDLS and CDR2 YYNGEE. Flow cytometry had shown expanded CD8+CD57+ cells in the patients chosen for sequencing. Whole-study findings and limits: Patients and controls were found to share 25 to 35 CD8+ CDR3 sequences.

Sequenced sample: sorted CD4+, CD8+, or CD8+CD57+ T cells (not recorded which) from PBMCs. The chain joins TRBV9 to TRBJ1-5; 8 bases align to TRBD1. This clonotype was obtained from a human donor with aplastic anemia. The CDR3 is CASSPGTGPDQPQHF. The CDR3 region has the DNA TGTGCCAGCAGCCCTGGGACAGGTCCCGATCAGCCCCAGCATTTT.